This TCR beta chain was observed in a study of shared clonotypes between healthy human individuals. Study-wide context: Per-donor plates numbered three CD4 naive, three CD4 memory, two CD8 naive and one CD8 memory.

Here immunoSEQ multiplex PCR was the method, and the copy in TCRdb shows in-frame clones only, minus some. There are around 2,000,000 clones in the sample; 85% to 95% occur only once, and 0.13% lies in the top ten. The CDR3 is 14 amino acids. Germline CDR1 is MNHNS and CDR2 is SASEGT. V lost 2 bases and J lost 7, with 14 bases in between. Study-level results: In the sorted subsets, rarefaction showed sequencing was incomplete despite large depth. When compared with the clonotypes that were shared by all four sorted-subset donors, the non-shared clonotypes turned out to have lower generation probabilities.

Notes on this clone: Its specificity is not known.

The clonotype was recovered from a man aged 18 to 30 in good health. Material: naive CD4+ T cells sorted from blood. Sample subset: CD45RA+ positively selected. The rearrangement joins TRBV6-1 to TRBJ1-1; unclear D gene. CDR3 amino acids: CASSEMGMHFEAFF. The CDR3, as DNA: TGTGCCAGCAGTGAAATGGGGATGCATTTTGAAGCTTTCTTT.